These T cell receptor beta chains were read from a single sample in a study of neurological immune-mediated disorders. MiXCR was run by TCRdb on the 5' RACE reads, yielding one entry per CDR3 protein. The sample records about 66,000 distinct CDR3 sequences, 3% to 3.5% being singletons. The material sequenced was PBMCs. These receptors were obtained from a man aged 40-49 years with multiple sclerosis. The CDR3 runs from the conserved cysteine through the conserved F or W.

cdr3_aa cdr3_length j_call v_call
CASSLFSGYTF 11 TRBJ1-2 TRBV7-9
CASSGTSLPDTQYF 14 TRBJ2-3 TRBV28
CASHELTAGYTF 12 TRBJ1-2 TRBV5-1
CAISPGLTGTGSAYGYTF 18 TRBJ1-2 TRBV10-3
CASSEGQGFFTEAFF 15 TRBJ1-1 TRBV6-1
CASSQTSFETQYF 13 TRBJ2-5 TRBV5-6
CASSEGAGGISDTEAFF 17 TRBJ1-1 TRBV10-1
CSAIDRERYMNTEAFF 16 TRBJ1-1 TRBV20-1
CASSQDYGEVNF 12 TRBJ1-6 TRBV14
CASSLAGGSSYNEQFF 16 TRBJ2-1 TRBV5-5
CASSLRQGRDYGYTF 15 TRBJ1-2 TRBV6-5
CASREEGGRLGAFF 14 TRBJ1-1 TRBV10-2
CASKLAGAPDTQYF 14 TRBJ2-3 TRBV5-1
CASSRGGLETQYF 13 TRBJ2-5 TRBV6-2/TRBV6-3
CASSETSGWYNEQFF 15 TRBJ2-1 TRBV7-9
CASSTQRDSLNYGYTF 16 TRBJ1-2 TRBV7-8
CASSLRGHHEYNEQFF 16 TRBJ2-1 TRBV6-5
CASSYSQSQPQHF 13 TRBJ1-5 TRBV6-5
CASSPSEGGGNIQYF 15 TRBJ2-4 TRBV7-8
CASSLTGTSSNQPQHF 16 TRBJ1-5 TRBV6-5
CAISVSGSTEAFF 13 TRBJ1-1 TRBV10-3
CASSGAGRETQYF 13 TRBJ2-5 TRBV7-9
CSAPRGYTGELFF 13 TRBJ2-2 TRBV20-1
CASSTQGTGELFF 13 TRBJ2-2 TRBV11-2
CSALKGETQYF 11 TRBJ2-5 TRBV20-1
CASGPKSYGYTF 12 TRBJ1-2 TRBV6-5
CSAYSQGREAFF 12 TRBJ1-1 TRBV29-1
CASSSPGLANEKLFF 15 TRBJ1-4 TRBV12-3/TRBV12-4
CASRLSAGELFF 12 TRBJ2-2 TRBV10-2
CASDGRRGAYEQYF 14 TRBJ2-7 TRBV2
CASSPYLDRFDEQFF 15 TRBJ2-1 TRBV18
CASSLAQREAHYNEQFF 17 TRBJ2-1 TRBV12-3/TRBV12-4
CASSPGQGEQYF 12 TRBJ2-7 TRBV5-1
CASSQNRNEQFF 12 TRBJ2-1 TRBV7-2
CASSLLPGTGNTGELFF 17 TRBJ2-2 TRBV7-3
CASSYSPGAYEQYF 14 TRBJ2-7 TRBV6-5
CASSLRQQVSGNTIYF 16 TRBJ1-3 TRBV12-3/TRBV12-4
CAISESESSYEQYF 14 TRBJ2-7 TRBV10-3
CASSTQGQGNEQFF 14 TRBJ2-1 TRBV5-1
CSVRRQGDTQYF 12 TRBJ2-3 TRBV29-1
CASTPLAGNTGELFF 15 TRBJ2-2 TRBV5-6
CSNLLWGTEAFF 12 TRBJ1-1 TRBV20-1
CASSWMPIDTNTEAFF 16 TRBJ1-1 TRBV5-1
CASSQAVSSYEQYF 14 TRBJ2-7 TRBV3-1
CASSLADLQGPEAFF 15 TRBJ1-1 TRBV5-5
CASSPRQETTGELFF 15 TRBJ2-2 TRBV18
CASSFSGRNTDTQYF 15 TRBJ2-3 TRBV5-1
CASSLARKQFF 11 TRBJ2-1 TRBV12-3/TRBV12-4
CAWSVSYGYTF 11 TRBJ1-2 TRBV30
CASNRVRSAEAFF 13 TRBJ1-1 TRBV3-1
CASSPRDRVGSYEQYF 16 TRBJ2-7 TRBV3-1
CASSDRSKGYTF 12 TRBJ1-2 TRBV6-2/TRBV6-3
CASSPAAGNAEAFF 14 TRBJ1-1 TRBV5-1
CASSIGQGTEAFF 13 TRBJ1-1 TRBV5-6